The next 24 T cell receptor beta chains were all read from a single sample in a study of blood T cell repertoires in COVID-19. Measured with immunoSEQ multiplex PCR; TCRdb has only the in-frame clones, and not every one. The profile shows some 130,000 clones, 75% to 90% of them singletons. The material sequenced was peripheral blood. These receptors were taken from a human donor in a cohort sampled during active COVID-19.

The V call is TRBV19, the J call TRBJ2-1; a possible D gene is TRBD2 (6 bases). V lost 3 bases and J 1 base, leaving 10 bases between the germline ends. This CDR3 spans 15 amino acids. Germline CDR1 is LNHDA and CDR2 is SQIVND (reference sequence). Written as DNA, the CDR3 is TGTGCCAGTAGTATCATGGGGGGTTCCTACAATGAGCAGTTCTTC. It yields the protein CASSIMGGSYNEQFF.

J is TRBJ1-6 and V is TRBV9, with D possibly being TRBD1 (5 bases). V was cut by 0 bases and J by 10 bases, with 14 bases left in between. This CDR3 spans 15 amino acids. From germline, CDR1 is SGDLS and CDR2 YYNGEE. The CDR3, as DNA: TGTGCCAGCAGCGTAGAGGACGGGAGGGGATCACCCCTCCACTTT. Translation gives CASSVEDGRGSPLHF. The entire variable domain, with the rest obtained from reference TRBV9 and TRBJ1-6, is as follows: DSGVTQTPKHLITATGQRVTLRCSPRSGDLSVYWYQQSLDQGLQFLIQYYNGEERAKGNILERFSAQQFPDLHSELNLSSLELGDSALYFCASSVEDGRGSPLHFGNGTRLTVT.

The rearrangement links TRBV7-2 to TRBJ2-5; tentative D call: TRBD2 (6 bases). The CDR3 extends over 16 amino acids. From germline, CDR1 is SGHTA and CDR2 FQGNSA. Trimming stripped 1 base from V and 2 bases from J, with 14 bases between. This chain's CDR3 is CASSLVVAGRQETQYF. As DNA, the CDR3 is TGTGCCAGCAGCTTAGTGGTTGCGGGGAGACAAGAGACCCAGTACTTC.

The gene calls are TRBV7-5 and TRBJ2-3; no DNA check was done on the table's D call, TRBD2. TRBV7-5 represents a pseudogene. This CDR3 comprises 14 residues. CDR3 bases: TGTGCCAGAAGCCCCGCGGTTAGCACAGATACGCAGTATTTT. Translating it yields CARSPAVSTDTQYF.

This chain uses TRBV5-5 with TRBJ2-1; 8 nucleotides line up with TRBD2. Germline trimming cut 5 bases from V and 3 bases from J; bases unmatched to any gene: 7. The CDR3 runs to 15 residues. The germline V gene encodes CDR1 SGHKS and CDR2 YYEKEE (reference sequence). The CDR3 protein is CASRIAGSDYNEQFF. The CDR3 nucleotides are TGTGCCAGCAGGATAGCGGGATCAGACTACAATGAGCAGTTCTTC.

The V gene is TRBV24-1, the J gene TRBJ1-3; maybe TRBD1 (5 bases). Trimming pared 5 bases from V and 3 bases from J, leaving 31 bases between. Germline V lookup: CDR1 KGHDR, CDR2 SFDVKD. The CDR3 is 21 amino acids. The chain's CDR3 is CATSVRHGCGTALACGNTIYF. CDR3 nucleotides: TGTGCCACCAGTGTTCGTCATGGGTGCGGGACGGCCCTGGCGTGTGGAAACACCATATATTTT.

The J gene is TRBJ1-4, the V gene TRBV19; D perhaps matches TRBD1 (5 bases). The V gene's germline CDR1 is LNHDA and CDR2 SQIVND (reference sequence). The CDR3 is 15 residues long. V lost 3 bases and J lost 4, with 12 bases in between. CDR3 sequence reads: CASSIVPGLNEKLFF. The CDR3 DNA reads as TGTGCCAGTAGTATCGTGCCAGGGCTTAATGAAAAACTGTTTTTT. The variable domain in full, with the rest retrieved from reference TRBV19 and TRBJ1-4, is DGGITQSPKYLFRKEGQNVTLSCEQNLNHDAMYWYRQDPGQGLRLIYYSQIVNDFQKGDIAEGYSVSREKKESFPLTVTSAQKNPTAFYLCASSIVPGLNEKLFFGSGTQLSVL.

This chain joins TRBV7-9 and TRBJ2-1; D possibly corresponds to TRBD1 (5 bases). The CDR3 has 16 residues. V lost 1 base and J lost 3, with 13 bases in between. Germline V gene data show CDR1 as SEHNR and CDR2 as FQNEAQ (reference sequence). Here the CDR3 reads CASSLVDRFGYNEQFF. The CDR3 coding sequence is TGTGCCAGCAGCTTAGTAGACAGATTTGGCTACAATGAGCAGTTCTTC.

This chain uses TRBV6-5 with TRBJ1-1; D not resolved. CDR1 and CDR2 from the germline V gene are MNHEY and SVGAGI. Trimming took 6 bases from V and 1 from J, leaving 3 bases between them. The CDR3 is 11 residues long. The CDR3 loop reads CASRQNTEAFF. In nucleotides, the CDR3 is TGTGCCAGCAGACAGAACACTGAAGCTTTCTTT.

The chain is built from TRBV11-2 and TRBJ1-5; 8 bases agree with TRBD1. V lost 1 base and J lost 1; bases outside the gene matches: 9. The CDR3 loop spans 18 amino acids. CDR1 and CDR2 from the germline V gene are SGHAT and FQNNGV. CDR3 sequence: CASSLGTRAGGSNQPQHF. CDR3 DNA sequence: TGTGCCAGCAGCTTAGGGACCCGGGCAGGGGGCAGCAATCAGCCCCAGCATTTT.

This chain uses TRBV24-1 with TRBJ2-2; D perhaps matches TRBD2 (6 bases). The germline V gene has CDR1 KGHDR and CDR2 SFDVKD. Deletions cut 4 bases from V and 4 bases from J, with 12 bases between. The CDR3 sequence is 15 residues long. CDR3 residues: CATSEGSGSTGELFF. DNA for the CDR3: TGTGCCACCAGTGAAGGTAGCGGCAGCACCGGGGAGCTGTTTTTT.

The J gene is TRBJ1-1, the V gene TRBV5-4, with D possibly matching TRBD1 (5 bases). The V gene's germline CDR1 is SGHNT and CDR2 YYREEE (reference sequence). Trimming removed 5 bases at V and 4 bases at J, with 21 bases between. The CDR3 contains 16 residues. CDR3 DNA sequence: TGTGCCAGCAGATCTCAAGGCGGCAGGCAGGGCACTGAAGCTTTCTTT. Its protein is CASRSQGGRQGTEAFF. The variable domain in full, completed from reference TRBV5-4 and TRBJ1-1, reads ETGVTQSPTHLIKTRGQQVTLRCSSQSGHNTVSWYQQALGQGPQFIFQYYREEENGRGNFPPRFSGLQFPNYSSELNVNALELDDSALYLCASRSQGGRQGTEAFFGQGTRLTVV.

The chain links TRBV7-9 to TRBJ1-1; 8 positions agree with TRBD1. Germline assignment: CDR1 SEHNR and CDR2 FQNEAQ (reference sequence). V dropped 5 bases and J dropped 4; count of bases not matched to a gene: 6. The CDR3 consists of 14 residues. CDR3: CASSDRQGSTEAFF. The CDR3 DNA follows: TGTGCCAGCAGCGATAGACAGGGGAGCACTGAAGCTTTCTTT.

This clone was counted between two and nine times. The rearrangement links TRBV6-5 to TRBJ1-2; possible D gene TRBD1, 6 bases. The ends were cut back, 7 bases at V and 7 bases at J, with 16 bases in the middle. There are 13 residues in the CDR3. Germline V gives CDR1 MNHEY, CDR2 SVGAGI. CDR3 loop: CASTPTGIVGYTF. The CDR3 coding sequence is TGTGCCAGCACCCCTACAGGGATTGTTGGCTACACCTTC.

This clone showed up just once. The chain combines TRBV3-1 (or the pseudogene TRBV3-2) with TRBJ1-6, with TRBD1 matching over 8 bases. V shed 6 bases, J shed 0 bases, and the junction held 7 bases outside the gene matches. CDR1 and CDR2 (germline): LGHDT, YNNKEL (reference sequence). The length of the CDR3 is 17 residues. In DNA form, the CDR3 reads TGTGCCAGCAGTCTGACAGGGGTAGCCTCCTATAATTCACCCCTCCACTTT. Translating gives CASSLTGVASYNSPLHF.

The chain couples TRBV11-2 to TRBJ2-7; 8 bases match TRBD2. The germline CDR1 and CDR2 sequences are SGHAT and FQNNGV. CDR3 length equals 14 residues. V lost 5 bases to trimming and J lost 3 bases; unmatched junction nucleotides: 6. The CDR3 DNA sequence: TGTGCCAGCAGCCCGACTAGCGTCGTCTACGAGCAGTACTTC. The encoded protein is CASSPTSVVYEQYF. Full variable domain (rest looked up from reference TRBV11-2 and TRBJ2-7): EAGVAQSPRYKIIEKRQSVAFWCNPISGHATLYWYQQILGQGPKLLIQFQNNGVVDDSQLPKDRFSAERLKGVDSTLKIQPAKLEDSAVYLCASSPTSVVYEQYFGPGTRLTVT.

This sequence joins TRBV11-1 and TRBJ2-7, with D tentatively TRBD2 (6 bases). V dropped 5 bases and J dropped 2 bases, with 10 bases sitting between them. Germline V gene lookup returns CDR1 SGHAT and CDR2 FQDESV (reference sequence). CDR3 length: 13 residues. The CDR3 nucleotides read TGTGCCAGCAGCAACGGGGGAGCCTACGAGCAGTACTTC. Its protein is CASSNGGAYEQYF.

This chain joins TRBV5-1 and TRBJ2-1; D possibly corresponds to TRBD1 (5 bases). V was trimmed by 0 bases and J by 4 bases, leaving 14 bases between them. The length of the CDR3 is 16 residues. Germline V gene sequence: CDR1 SGHRS, CDR2 YFSETQ. CDR3 residues: CASSLEGAGKYNEQFF. The CDR3 region has the DNA TGCGCCAGCAGCTTGGAAGGGGCAGGCAAATACAATGAGCAGTTCTTC.

V is TRBV2 and J is TRBJ1-5; possible D gene TRBD1, 5 bases. Germline assignment: CDR1 SNHLY and CDR2 FYNNEI. The CDR3 loop spans 15 amino acids. Trimming shortened V by 7 bases and J by 3 bases, and 16 bases separated the two germline ends. Here the CDR3 reads CASTTGVPLNQPQHF. The CDR3 region has the DNA TGTGCCAGCACGACGGGGGTTCCCCTCAATCAGCCCCAGCATTTT.

The CDR3 nucleotides read TGTGCCAGTAGTGCACAGGGGGGCATCTTAAACTATGGCTACACCTTC. This encodes CASSAQGGILNYGYTF. This chain connects TRBV19 to TRBJ1-2; 8 nucleotides line up with TRBD1. In germline, CDR1 is LNHDA, CDR2 SQIVND (reference sequence). Trimming cost V 5 bases and J 2 bases; bases outside gene matches: 10. The CDR3 runs 16 residues.

This sequence joins TRBV5-4 and TRBJ2-1; the match to TRBD2 covers 9 bases. Trimming removed 4 bases from V and 6 bases from J; junction bases left unmatched: 8. In germline, CDR1 is SGHNT, CDR2 YYREEE (reference sequence). This CDR3 is 15 amino acids long. The CDR3: CASSLPSGGLNEQFF. In nucleotides, the CDR3 is TGTGCCAGCAGCCTGCCGAGCGGGGGGCTCAATGAGCAGTTCTTC.

The V call is TRBV7-3, the J call TRBJ2-1; 7 bases match TRBD2. CDR1 and CDR2 (germline): SGHTA, FQGTGA. The CDR3 covers 15 residues. The V gene end was trimmed by 2 bases and the J gene end by 6 bases; junction bases not matched to a gene: 7. The CDR3 DNA reads TGTGCCAGCAGCTTATACTTGGGAGGGCCCAATGAGCAGTTCTTC. Protein: CASSLYLGGPNEQFF.

For this clone: The junction shows a germline mismatch at one end, possibly a read error. The chain couples TRBV6-6 to TRBJ2-5, with D possibly TRBD2 on 5 matching bases. This CDR3 contains 10 residues. CDR1 is MNHNY, CDR2 SVGAGI, per germline (reference sequence). CDR3 nucleotide sequence: TGTGCCAGCAAAAGGGAGATCCAGTACTTC. Translated, it gives CASKREIQYF.

This clone showed up just once. This chain connects TRBV30 to TRBJ1-2; weak D call: TRBD1 (5 bases). The CDR3 has 13 amino acids. V was trimmed by 3 bases and J by 8 bases, leaving 16 bases between them. Germline CDR1 reads GTSNPN; CDR2 reads SVGIG (reference sequence). In DNA, the CDR3 is TGTGCCTGGAGCCCCGGCAGGGCCTACGGCTACACCTTC. Its protein is CAWSPGRAYGYTF.